This T cell receptor (beta chain) comes out of a study of CD8+ T cells in alopecia areata. Study-level information: At a dose of 5 to 10 mg twice daily, oral tofacitinib was given to treated patients. The study gave tofacitinib for 6 to 18 months, then 6 months off drug. Points from the study as a whole: Clonality exceeded that of normal scalp in lesional scalp, most notably in alopecia totalis/universalis.

Comment on this clone: Its specificity is unknown.

cDNA prepared by RNA extraction and subsequent reverse transcription served as the template for sequencing. Assay: immunoSEQ multiplex PCR; the TCRdb copy retains only in-frame clones and omits some. The sample shows some 130,000 clones, more than 40% of them seen only once. Obtained from alopecia areata patients were lesional scalp punch biopsies along with peripheral blood. This TCR derives from a human donor with alopecia areata. The source was CD8+ T cells sorted from blood, collected at week 0.

The CDR3: CASLDRAYSGANVLTF. CDR3 coding DNA: TGTGCCAGCCTGGACAGGGCATATAGTGGGGCCAACGTCCTGACTTTC. The rearrangement uses TRBV27 and TRBJ2-6, with 8 bases that match TRBD1. Germline-derived CDR1 and CDR2 are MNHEY and SMNVEV (reference sequence). J lost 3 bases, V lost 8 bases, and 9 bases had no gene match. This CDR3 has 16 amino acids.